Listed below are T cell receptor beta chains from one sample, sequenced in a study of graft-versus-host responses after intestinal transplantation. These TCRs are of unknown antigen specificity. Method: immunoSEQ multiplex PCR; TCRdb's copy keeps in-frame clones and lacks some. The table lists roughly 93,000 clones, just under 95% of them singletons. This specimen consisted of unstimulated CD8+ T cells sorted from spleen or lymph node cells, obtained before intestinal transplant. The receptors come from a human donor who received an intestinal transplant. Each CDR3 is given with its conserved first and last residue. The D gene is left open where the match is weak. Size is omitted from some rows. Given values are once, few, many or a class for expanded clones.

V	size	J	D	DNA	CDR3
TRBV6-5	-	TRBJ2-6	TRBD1	TGTGCCAGCAGTTACGACAGGGTTGGGGCCAACGTCCTGACTTTC	CASSYDRVGANVLTF
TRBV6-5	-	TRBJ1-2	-	TGTGCCAGCAGTTACTCGGGGTACGACAGCTATGGCTACACCTTC	CASSYSGYDSYGYTF
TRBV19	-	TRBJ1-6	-	TGTGCCAGTAGTTTGGGGGACTTAAGGGATTCACCCCTCCACTTT	CASSLGDLRDSPLHF
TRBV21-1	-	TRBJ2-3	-	TGTGCCAGCCCCGGGACAGGGGTTCCAGATACGCAGTATTTT	CASPGTGVPDTQYF
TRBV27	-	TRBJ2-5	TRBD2	TGTGCCAGCAGTTCAGGGGACCGACTAGCGGGACTTTCGCAAGAGACCCAGTACTTC	CASSSGDRLAGLSQETQYF
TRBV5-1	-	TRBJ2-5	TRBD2	TGCGCCAGCAGCGCGATCGGGAGGCAAGAGACCCAGTACTTC	CASSAIGRQETQYF
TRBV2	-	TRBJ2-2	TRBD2	TGTGCCAGGGCCGGGACTAGCGGGATAAAGAACACCGGGGAGCTGTTTTTT	CARAGTSGIKNTGELFF
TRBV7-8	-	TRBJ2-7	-	TGTGCCAGCAGCTACGGTGGAGACTACGAGCAGTACTTC	CASSYGGDYEQYF
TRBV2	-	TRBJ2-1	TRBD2	TGTGCCAGCAGGGAACTAGCGGGGACTGACAATGAGCAGTTCTTC	CASRELAGTDNEQFF
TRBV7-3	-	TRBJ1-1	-	TGTGCCAGCAGCTTAATCGGGAACACTGAAGCTTTCTTT	CASSLIGNTEAFF
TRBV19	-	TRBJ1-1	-	TGTGCCAGTAGTATAGAAAACAATGGGAACACTGAAGCTTTCTTT	CASSIENNGNTEAFF
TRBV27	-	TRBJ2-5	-	TGTGCCAGCAGTTATCAGGGGAGAGAGACCCAGTACTTC	CASSYQGRETQYF
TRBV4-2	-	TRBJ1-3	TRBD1	TGTGCCAGCAGCCCGATTACAGGGGCTGGAAACACCATATATTTT	CASSPITGAGNTIYF
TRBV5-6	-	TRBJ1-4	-	TGTGCCAGCAGCTTGGGGCGGATAGGTGAAAAACTGTTTTTT	CASSLGRIGEKLFF
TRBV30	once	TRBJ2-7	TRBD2	TGTGCCTGGAGCATAGGGACTACCGGCTACGAGCAGTACTTC	CAWSIGTTGYEQYF
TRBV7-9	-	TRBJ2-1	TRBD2	TGTGCCAGCAGCTTATACCTAGCGGGGGATCTCGATGAGCAGTTCTTC	CASSLYLAGDLDEQFF
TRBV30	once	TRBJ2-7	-	TGTGCCTGGAGTGGAACAGGGAACGAGCAGTACTTC	CAWSGTGNEQYF
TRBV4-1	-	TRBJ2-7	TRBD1	TGCGCCAGCAGCGAACAGGGGGGACCTACCTACGAGCAGTACTTC	CASSEQGGPTYEQYF
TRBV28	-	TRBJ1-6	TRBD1	TGTGCCAGCAGACTAGACAGGGGGGGCGGGTCACCCCTCCACTTT	CASRLDRGGGSPLHF
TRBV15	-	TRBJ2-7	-	TGTGCCACCAGCAGAGATAAGGGGGGGTACGAGCAGTACTTC	CATSRDKGGYEQYF
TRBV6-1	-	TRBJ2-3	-	TGTGCCAGCAAAAATCCTAGCACAGATACGCAGTATTTT	CASKNPSTDTQYF
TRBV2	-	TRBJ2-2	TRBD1	TGTGCCAGCAGTGTTTGGGACAGCTCCTCCGGGGAGCTGTTTTTT	CASSVWDSSSGELFF
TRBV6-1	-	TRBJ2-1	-	TGTGCCAGCAGTGATTTTACAGGGAGTGTTTTGGATGAGCAGTTCTTC	CASSDFTGSVLDEQFF
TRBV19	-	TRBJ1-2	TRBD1	TGTGCCAGTAGTCAAGGGGGCGTCGAGGGCTACACCTTC	CASSQGGVEGYTF
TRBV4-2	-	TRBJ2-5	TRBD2	TGTGCCAGCAGCCAAGCTTGGCGGGGGGAAGAGACCCAGTACTTC	CASSQAWRGEETQYF
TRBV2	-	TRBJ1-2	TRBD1	TGTGCCACCCCGACAGGGGAACATGGCTACACCTTC	CATPTGEHGYTF
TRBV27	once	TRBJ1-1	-	TGTGCCAGCAGTTTAGTCCGGGGGGCAAGATTGTCTGAAGCTTTCTTT	CASSLVRGARLSEAFF
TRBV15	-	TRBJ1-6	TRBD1	TGTGCCACCAGCAGCACAGGGGCTCCGATAGGACCCCTCCACTTT	CATSSTGAPIGPLHF
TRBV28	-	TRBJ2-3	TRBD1	TGTGCCAGCAGTAGGGCCAGGGGGCTCGCAGATACGCAGTATTTT	CASSRARGLADTQYF